These 25 T cell receptor beta chains were sequenced from one sample in a study of T-cell reconstitution after alpha-beta-depleted transplantation in children. Preparation of the TCRbeta library used unique molecular identifiers. Via MiXCR, TCRdb re-called the PCR reads, giving one row per CDR3 protein. The table lists almost 500,000 distinct CDR3 sequences, over 9.5% of them singletons. Specimen: PBMCs, collected before TCRalphabeta/CD19-depleted stem cell transplant. The receptors were sampled from a child under 10 years old with inherited bone marrow failure, due to receive a stem cell transplant.

This clonotype has just a few counts. This rearrangement joins TRBV20-1 to TRBJ2-7; D may be TRBD2 (5 bases). Trimming shortened V by 4 bases and J by 2 bases, and 12 bases separated the two germline ends. The CDR3 has 13 residues. In germline, CDR1 is DFQATT, CDR2 SNEGSKA (reference sequence). DNA of the CDR3: TGCAGTGCTATTCTTGAGGGAGCCTACGAGCAGTACTTC. The encoded protein is CSAILEGAYEQYF.

The chain links TRBV29-1 to TRBJ1-1; D is perhaps TRBD1 (6 bases). CDR1 is SQVTM, CDR2 ANQGSEA, per germline. CDR3 length: 15 amino acids. Trimming shortened V by 0 bases and J by 5 bases, and 16 bases separated the two germline ends. The chain's CDR3 is CSVEDPGGAGTEAFF. CDR3 nucleotide sequence: TGCAGCGTTGAAGACCCCGGGGGGGCGGGAACTGAAGCTTTCTTT.

The table lists this clonotype with many counts. The chain combines TRBV5-1 with TRBJ2-7, with D possibly being TRBD1 or TRBD2 (5 bases each). Per germline, CDR1 SGHRS and CDR2 YFSETQ. Trimming left V 4 bases short and J 3 bases short, with 17 bases between. This CDR3 is built from 15 residues. The CDR3 region is CASSPRGDDFYEQYF. The CDR3, as DNA: TGCGCCAGCAGCCCAAGAGGGGACGACTTCTACGAGCAGTACTTC. The full variable domain, rest sourced from reference TRBV5-1 and TRBJ2-7, is KAGVTQTPRYLIKTRGQQVTLSCSPISGHRSVSWYQQTPGQGLQFLFEYFSETQRNKGNFPGRFSGRQFSNSRSEMNVSTLELGDSALYLCASSPRGDDFYEQYFGPGTRLTVT.

This clonotype came up a few times. The CDR3 reads CAISEGTLETQYF. CDR3 coding DNA: TGTGCCATCAGTGAGGGGACTTTGGAGACCCAGTACTTC. The rearrangement uses TRBV10-3 and TRBJ2-5; weak D call: TRBD2 (6 bases). V was pared by 2 bases and J by 5 bases, with 9 bases between. CDR1 is ENHRY, CDR2 SYGVKD, per germline. The CDR3 runs to 13 residues.

Comment on this clonotype: This may arise from a read error, as a much more abundant clone is one base away. The chain recombines TRBV6-4 with TRBJ2-1; the D is unclear. Germline CDR1 and CDR2: MRHNA and SNTAGT. The CDR3 has 15 residues. The CDR3 DNA reads TGTGCCAGCAGTGACGGCCCGGAAGTCTACAATGACCAGTTCTTC. This gives the protein CASSDGPEVYNDQFF.

There are many counts of this clonotype. The rearrangement uses TRBV20-1 and TRBJ2-7, with TRBD2 matching over 11 bases. Per germline, CDR1 DFQATT and CDR2 SNEGSKA (reference sequence). With V trimmed by 5 bases and J by 4 bases, 7 bases remained unmatched. The CDR3 extends over 14 amino acids. CDR3 coding DNA: TGCAGTGCTGGAATTAGCGGGAGGGCGTACGAGCAGTACTTC. Its protein is CSAGISGRAYEQYF.

The sample holds many counts of this clonotype. This chain links TRBV12-3 or TRBV12-4 with TRBJ2-2; D perhaps matches TRBD2 (5 bases). V was shortened by 4 bases and J by 2 bases, with 14 bases between the two germline ends. The length of the CDR3 is 16 residues. The CDR3 nucleotides are TGTGCCAGCAGTTCCTCCCGGCCGGGAAACACCGGGGAGCTGTTTTTT. Its translation is CASSSSRPGNTGELFF.

This clonotype occurred many times. The V call is TRBV11-2, the J call TRBJ1-2, with no clear D. Germline CDR1 reads SGHAT; CDR2 reads FQNNGV. The CDR3 is 15 residues long. Deletions cut 2 bases from V and 7 bases from J, with 17 bases between. The DNA of the CDR3 is TGTGCCAGCAGCTTAAGCCCCGGGAGGCTCGGTGGCTACACCTTC. Its translation is CASSLSPGRLGGYTF.

This clonotype appeared many times. The rearrangement links TRBV29-1 to TRBJ2-5; a weak D match, TRBD1 (5 bases). Germline-derived CDR1 and CDR2 are SQVTM and ANQGSEA. The ends were cut back, 2 bases at V and 4 bases at J, with 8 bases in the middle. This CDR3 spans 12 amino acids. The CDR3 DNA reads as TGCAGCGTTGAATTAGGGGTAGAGACCCAGTACTTC. Translated, it gives CSVELGVETQYF.

In its sample, this clonotype was seen many times. This chain uses TRBV14 with TRBJ2-1, with 10 nucleotides matching TRBD2. J lost 6 bases, V lost 4 bases, and 9 bases had no gene match. Per germline, CDR1 SGHDN and CDR2 FVKESK. This CDR3 has 16 amino acids. Written as DNA, the CDR3 is TGTGCCAGCAGCCGACGCCTAGCGGGGGAGATCAATGAGCAGTTCTTC. Translation: CASSRRLAGEINEQFF.

This clonotype was detected many times. The genes are TRBV7-2 and TRBJ2-5, with 12 bases matching TRBD2. The V segment lost 2 bases and the J segment 1 base; nucleotides outside the gene matches: 5. Germline CDR1 and CDR2: SGHTA and FQGNSA. The CDR3 contains 17 residues. Written as DNA, the CDR3 is TGTGCCAGCAGCTTATCATGGACTAGCGGGGCCCAAGAGACCCAGTACTTC. Protein: CASSLSWTSGAQETQYF.

This clonotype was picked up a small number of times. J is TRBJ2-7 and V is TRBV5-1; 12 bases are shared with TRBD2. The J segment lost 3 bases and the V segment lost 2 bases, leaving 15 bases of the junction unmatched. The CDR3 has 19 amino acids. The V gene's germline CDR1 is SGHRS and CDR2 YFSETQ. The CDR3, as DNA: TGCGCCAGCAGCTTACGACTAGCGGGAGCTTTCGGCTACTACTACGAGCAGTACTTC. It yields the protein CASSLRLAGAFGYYYEQYF.

This clonotype was observed a few times. The chain links TRBV7-8 to TRBJ2-5, with a possible D match to TRBD2 (5 bases). Trimming pared 3 bases from V and 1 base from J, leaving 12 bases between. Germline lookup yields CDR1 SGHVS and CDR2 FQNEAQ. The CDR3 has 15 residues. DNA of the CDR3: TGTGCCAGCAGCTTCAGTCGAGGGATCCAAGAGACCCAGTACTTC. Translated: CASSFSRGIQETQYF.

The chain is built from TRBV4-1 and TRBJ2-5, with D perhaps matching TRBD2 (6 bases). Germline CDR1 is MGHRA and CDR2 is YSYEKL. V lost 3 bases and J 3 bases, leaving 17 bases between the germline ends. The CDR3 is 16 residues long. CDR3 sequence (DNA): TGCGCCAGCAGCCAGGACGGACTATCCTGGGAAGAGACCCAGTACTTC. Translation gives CASSQDGLSWEETQYF.

This clonotype was counted ten times or more. V is TRBV6-5 and J is TRBJ2-5, with 9 bases lining up with TRBD2. V shed 0 bases, J shed 5 bases, and the junction held 7 bases outside the gene matches. The CDR3 spans 16 residues. CDR1 MNHEY and CDR2 SVGAGI come from the germline V gene. The CDR3 DNA follows: TGTGCCAGCAGTTACTCGATTAGCGGGAGCGGCGAGACCCAGTACTTC. It yields the protein CASSYSISGSGETQYF.

The table lists this clonotype with many counts. The chain joins TRBV29-1 to TRBJ2-1, with TRBD2 identical over 8 bases. Germline CDR1 and CDR2: SQVTM and ANQGSEA. The CDR3 spans 14 residues. The ends lost 8 bases at V and 1 base at J; junction bases unmatched: 7. The DNA for the CDR3 is TGCAGCACTCCGGGACTAGGGTCCTACAATGAGCAGTTCTTC. Its translation: CSTPGLGSYNEQFF.

In its sample, this clonotype was seen many times. The chain joins TRBV5-1 to TRBJ2-3, with TRBD1 matching 9 bases. Germline V gene lookup returns CDR1 SGHRS and CDR2 YFSETQ. The CDR3 has 15 amino acids. The ends lost 4 bases at V and 1 base at J; junction bases unmatched: 4. CDR3: CASSATGGGTDTQYF. CDR3 sequence (DNA): TGCGCCAGCAGCGCCACAGGGGGCGGCACAGATACGCAGTATTTT.

This clonotype appeared many times. The rearrangement links TRBV6-6 to TRBJ2-7, with 10 bases that match TRBD2. Germline-derived CDR1 and CDR2 are MNHNY and SVGAGI (reference sequence). With 11 bases clipped from V and 4 bases from J, the junction kept 8 bases outside the gene matches. CDR3 length: 13 amino acids. This CDR3 reads CAYRPSGSYEQYF. The CDR3 DNA reads TGTGCCTACCGGCCTAGCGGGAGTTACGAGCAGTACTTC.

This clonotype was counted many times. The chain has TRBV5-5 and TRBJ2-7, with TRBD1 matching over 9 bases. Germline V gene lookup returns CDR1 SGHKS and CDR2 YYEKEE (reference sequence). V lost 4 bases to trimming and J lost 5 bases; unmatched junction nucleotides: 7. This CDR3 region has 14 residues. The CDR3 sequence: CASSPPGQGDEQYF. CDR3 DNA: TGTGCCAGCAGCCCCCCGGGACAGGGAGACGAGCAGTACTTC.

The table lists this clonotype with many counts. V gene TRBV29-1 combines with J gene TRBJ2-1; TRBD2 matches 10 bases. Germline values: CDR1 SQVTM, CDR2 ANQGSEA. Germline trimming cut 7 bases from V and 2 bases from J; bases unmatched to any gene: 8. This CDR3 contains 15 residues. CDR3 protein: CSGVGLAVPYNEQFF. The CDR3 DNA reads as TGCAGCGGAGTTGGACTAGCGGTCCCCTACAATGAGCAGTTCTTC.

This clonotype was seen at least ten times. The genes are TRBV13 and TRBJ2-1; 8 bases map to TRBD2. From germline, CDR1 is PRHDT and CDR2 FYEKMQ (reference sequence). The CDR3 length is 15 residues. V lost 5 bases, J lost 6 bases, and 9 bases stayed unmatched. CDR3 sequence reads: CASSPPGLDPNEQFF. The CDR3 DNA is TGTGCCAGCAGCCCTCCGGGACTAGACCCCAATGAGCAGTTCTTC.

The sample holds many counts of this clonotype. DNA for the CDR3: TGTGCCAGCAGCTTCGGGGGCCTAGCTAACTATGGCTACACCTTC. Its translation is CASSFGGLANYGYTF. V is TRBV7-9 and J is TRBJ1-2; tentative D call: TRBD1 (6 bases). V lost 3 bases and J 0 bases, leaving 11 bases between the germline ends. The CDR3 consists of 15 residues. Germline values: CDR1 SEHNR, CDR2 FQNEAQ (reference sequence). Together with reference TRBV7-9 and TRBJ1-2, the CDR3 gives the full variable domain: DTGVSQNPRHKITKRGQNVTFRCDPISEHNRLYWYRQTLGQGPEFLTYFQNEAQLEKSRLLSDRFSAERPKGSFSTLEIQRTEQGDSAMYLCASSFGGLANYGYTFGSGTRLTVV.

This clonotype was seen repeatedly, ten times or more. The J gene is TRBJ2-7, the V gene TRBV7-2, with 12 positions matching TRBD2. Germline V gene sequence: CDR1 SGHTA, CDR2 FQGNSA. Trimming took 6 bases from V and 1 from J; bases not matched to a gene: 4. The CDR3 length is 15 residues. CDR3: CASSWTSGMSYEQYF. The CDR3 DNA is TGTGCCAGCAGTTGGACTAGCGGGATGTCCTACGAGCAGTACTTC. The entire variable domain, with the rest obtained from reference TRBV7-2 and TRBJ2-7, is as follows: GAGVSQSPSNKVTEKGKDVELRCDPISGHTALYWYRQSLGQGLEFLIYFQGNSAPDKSGLPSDRFSAERTGGSVSTLTIQRTQQEDSAVYLCASSWTSGMSYEQYFGPGTRLTVT.

This clonotype has at least ten counts. The chain carries TRBV15 and TRBJ1-2; D is perhaps TRBD1 (5 bases). Looked up from germline, CDR1 is LNHNV and CDR2 is YYDKDF (reference sequence). This CDR3 is 18 amino acids long. Trimming removed 0 bases at V and 6 bases at J, with 23 bases between. This CDR3 is CATSRDSQGGGRIHGYTF. DNA of the CDR3: TGTGCCACCAGCAGAGATTCCCAAGGTGGGGGGAGGATCCATGGCTACACCTTC. The full variable domain, its missing parts supplied by reference TRBV15 and TRBJ1-2, is DAMVIQNPRYQVTQFGKPVTLSCSQTLNHNVMYWYQQKSSQAPKLLFHYYDKDFNNEADTPDNFQSRRPNTSFCFLDIRSPGLGDTAMYLCATSRDSQGGGRIHGYTFGSGTRLTVV.

The sample holds many counts of this clonotype. The rearrangement joins TRBV12-3 or TRBV12-4 to TRBJ1-5; TRBD1 agrees at 8 bases. The CDR3 is 15 amino acids. With V trimmed by 3 bases and J by 5 bases, 6 bases remained unmatched. In nucleotides, the CDR3 is TGTGCCAGCAGTTTGGCGGGACAGGACTATCAGCCCCAGCATTTT. Translation: CASSLAGQDYQPQHF.